This TCR beta chain was captured in a study of blood T cell repertoires in COVID-19. Original data processing: Reference gene primers were amplified, and this amplification served to estimate nucleated cell counts. Clones were read by immunoSEQ multiplex PCR, and TCRdb kept only the in-frame ones, dropping some. The V and J calls and the clone size are those of that table, but D and trimming were determined from the DNA. In the table there are around 160,000 clones, 80% to 90% of which are singletons. Deletions cut 4 bases from V and 4 bases from J, with 11 bases between. This CDR3 spans 14 amino acids. The germline gives CDR1 MDHEN, CDR2 SYDVKM.

The rearrangement uses TRBV28 and TRBJ1-5; TRBD1 is a possible D gene (6 bases). This receptor was identified in a man aged 60-69 years with acute or convalescent COVID-19. Sequenced input: peripheral blood. The CDR3 protein is CASSSGQMNQPQHF. The CDR3 DNA follows: TGTGCCAGCAGTTCCGGACAGATGAATCAGCCCCAGCATTTT. Based on the CDR3 plus reference TRBV28 and TRBJ1-5, the full variable domain is DVKVTQSSRYLVKRTGEKVFLECVQDMDHENMFWYRQDPGLGLRLIYFSYDVKMKEKGDIPEGYSVSREKKERFSLILESASTNQTSMYLCASSSGQMNQPQHFGDGTRLSIL.